The 3 T cell receptor beta chains given below trace back to one sample, sequenced in a study of blood T cell repertoires in COVID-19. Clones were sequenced by immunoSEQ multiplex PCR, and TCRdb holds only the in-frame ones, with some missing. The sample gives 110,000 to 150,000 clones, 86% of which show up once; around 4.5% is in the top ten. The sample consisted of PBMCs or T cells enriched from blood (not recorded which). The receptors were sampled from a man between 50 and 59 years old who had recovered from COVID-19.

The DNA of the CDR3 is TGTGCCAGCAGCTTGCCCACAGGGGGTAATTCACCCCTCCACTTT. Protein sequence: CASSLPTGGNSPLHF. This chain joins TRBV5-6 and TRBJ1-6; 8 bases are shared with TRBD1. Germline-derived CDR1 and CDR2 are SGHDT and YYEEEE. The CDR3 totals 15 residues. Trimming at V came to 1 base and at J to 6 bases, leaving 3 bases not matched to a gene.

DNA for the CDR3: TGTGCCAGCAGCCCCGACATCGTAAGCTCCTACGAGCAGTACTTC. As protein: CASSPDIVSSYEQYF. The rearrangement uses TRBV11-2 and TRBJ2-7; no definite D call. The germline V and J ends were trimmed by 5 bases and 0 bases, with 14 bases remaining between them. Germline V CDR1 and CDR2: SGHAT, FQNNGV. The CDR3 has 15 amino acids.

The chain is built from TRBV5-1 and TRBJ2-2; TRBD2 matches at 10 bases. The CDR3 loop spans 15 amino acids. With V trimmed by 0 bases and J by 6 bases, 2 bases remained unmatched. Looked up from germline, CDR1 is SGHRS and CDR2 is YFSETQ. As DNA, the CDR3 is TGCGCCAGCAGCTTGGTAGCGGGGGGTCCCGGGGAGCTGTTTTTT. Translating gives CASSLVAGGPGELFF.